This T cell receptor (beta chain) is drawn from a study of T cells after yellow fever vaccination. This clonotype was counted many times. TCRdb re-derived calls from the 5' RACE reads in MiXCR, one entry per CDR3 protein. The sample has 110,000 to 150,000 distinct CDR3 sequences; approximately 6.6% are singletons. Germline values: CDR1 MDHEN, CDR2 SYDVKM. V was pared by 7 bases and J by 12 bases, with 20 bases between. This CDR3 has 13 residues. The sample here was CD4+ T cells sorted from PBMCs, taken 10 days after the yellow fever booster vaccination. The gene calls are TRBV28 and TRBJ2-3, with a weak D call TRBD2 (5 bases). The origin of this receptor is a young man who received the YFV17D yellow fever vaccine. The CDR3 nucleotides are TGTGCCAGCACCAATACGCGCGGGCCGGGTCAGTATTTT. Amino acid sequence: CASTNTRGPGQYF.